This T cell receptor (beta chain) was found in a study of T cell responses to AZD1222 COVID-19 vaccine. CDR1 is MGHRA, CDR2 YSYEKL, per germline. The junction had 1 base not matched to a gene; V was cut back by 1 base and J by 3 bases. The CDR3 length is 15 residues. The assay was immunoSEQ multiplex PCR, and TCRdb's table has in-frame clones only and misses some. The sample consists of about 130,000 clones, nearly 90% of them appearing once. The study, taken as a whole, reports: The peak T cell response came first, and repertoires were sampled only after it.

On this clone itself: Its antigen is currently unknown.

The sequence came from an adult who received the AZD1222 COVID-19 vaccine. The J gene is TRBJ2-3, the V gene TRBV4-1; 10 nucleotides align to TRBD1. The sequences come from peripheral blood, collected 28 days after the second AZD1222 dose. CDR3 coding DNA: TGCGCCAGCAGCCAAGGACAGGGGGCAACAGATACGCAGTATTTT. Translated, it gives CASSQGQGATDTQYF.